This T cell receptor beta chain is drawn from a study of blood T cell repertoires in COVID-19. Study in general: T cells, B-cell-depleted T cells, or PBMCs supplied cDNA or gDNA.

Per the original data handling: Reference gene primer amplification gave nucleated cell count estimates. Profiling relied on immunoSEQ multiplex PCR, and the TCRdb table lists in-frame clones only, not all of them. The V and J calls and the clone size are those of that table, but D and trimming were determined from the DNA. The data hold 150,000 to 200,000 clones, with 80% to 90% observed a single time. The CDR3 extends over 13 amino acids. Germline V CDR1 and CDR2: MNHEY, SMNVEV (reference sequence). V shed 3 bases and J shed 0 bases, with 6 bases lying between them. The TCR sequence derives from a man in his 60s with acute or convalescent COVID-19. The gene calls are TRBV27 and TRBJ2-7; D gene uncertain. Sequencing was carried out using peripheral blood. The CDR3 loop reads CASSFFSSYEQYF. The CDR3 DNA reads as TGTGCCAGCAGTTTCTTCAGCTCCTACGAGCAGTACTTC.